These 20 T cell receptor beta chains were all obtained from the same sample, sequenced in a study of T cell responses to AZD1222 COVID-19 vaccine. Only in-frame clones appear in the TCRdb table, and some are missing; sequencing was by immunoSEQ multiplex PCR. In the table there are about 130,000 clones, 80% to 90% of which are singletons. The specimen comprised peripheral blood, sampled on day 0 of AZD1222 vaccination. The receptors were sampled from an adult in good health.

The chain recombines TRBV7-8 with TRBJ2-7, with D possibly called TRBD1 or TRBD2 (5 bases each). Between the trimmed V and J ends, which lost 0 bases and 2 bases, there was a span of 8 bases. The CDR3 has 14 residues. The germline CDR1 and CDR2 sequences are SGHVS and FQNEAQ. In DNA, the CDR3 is TGTGCCAGCAGCTTAGCGCCGGGACCCTACGAGCAGTACTTC. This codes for CASSLAPGPYEQYF.

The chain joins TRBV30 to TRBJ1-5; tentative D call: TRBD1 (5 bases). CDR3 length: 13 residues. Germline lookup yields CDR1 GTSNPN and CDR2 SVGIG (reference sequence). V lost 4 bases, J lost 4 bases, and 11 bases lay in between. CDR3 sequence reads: CAWTGAGNQPQHF. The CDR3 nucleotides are TGTGCCTGGACTGGGGCAGGTAATCAGCCCCAGCATTTT. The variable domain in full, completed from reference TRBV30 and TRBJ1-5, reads SQTIHQWPATLVQPVGSPLSLECTVEGTSNPNLYWYRQAAGRGLQLLFYSVGIGQISSEVPQNLSASRPQDRQFILSSKKLLLSDSGFYLCAWTGAGNQPQHFGDGTRLSIL.

CDR3 loop: CASSVQGANYEQYF. The CDR3, as DNA: TGTGCCAGCAGCGTTCAGGGGGCGAACTACGAGCAGTACTTC. This chain uses TRBV3-1 (or the pseudogene TRBV3-2) with TRBJ2-7; 8 nucleotides agree with TRBD1. V dropped 5 bases and J dropped 3; count of bases not matched to a gene: 6. CDR3 length: 14 residues. Per the germline V gene, CDR1 is LGHDT and CDR2 is YNNKEL (reference sequence).

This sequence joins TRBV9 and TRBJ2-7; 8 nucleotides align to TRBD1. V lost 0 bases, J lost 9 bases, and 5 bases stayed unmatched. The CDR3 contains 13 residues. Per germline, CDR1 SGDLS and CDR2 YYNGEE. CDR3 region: CASSVVSGGAQYF. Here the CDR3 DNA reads TGTGCCAGCAGCGTAGTTTCAGGGGGCGCGCAGTACTTC.

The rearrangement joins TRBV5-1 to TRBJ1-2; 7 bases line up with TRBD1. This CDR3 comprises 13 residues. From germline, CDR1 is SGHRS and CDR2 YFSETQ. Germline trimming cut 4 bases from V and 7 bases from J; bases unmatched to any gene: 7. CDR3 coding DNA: TGCGCCAGCAGCGCCAAGGGGGCTGGTGGCTACACCTTC. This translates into CASSAKGAGGYTF.

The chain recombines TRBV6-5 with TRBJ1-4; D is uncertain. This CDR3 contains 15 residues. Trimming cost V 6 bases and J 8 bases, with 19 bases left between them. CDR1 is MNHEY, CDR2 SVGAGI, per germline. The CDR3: CASRLAPDPGEKLFF. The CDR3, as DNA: TGTGCCAGCAGATTAGCCCCTGACCCGGGGGAAAAACTGTTTTTT.

CDR3: CASSPSGGHGETQYF. In DNA form, the CDR3 reads TGTGCCAGCAGCCCCAGCGGGGGACACGGGGAGACCCAGTACTTC. The gene calls are TRBV7-9 and TRBJ2-5, with TRBD2 matching over 8 bases. There are 15 residues in the CDR3. V shed 5 bases, J shed 5 bases, and the junction held 10 bases outside the gene matches. Germline CDR1 and CDR2: SEHNR and FQNEAQ (reference sequence).

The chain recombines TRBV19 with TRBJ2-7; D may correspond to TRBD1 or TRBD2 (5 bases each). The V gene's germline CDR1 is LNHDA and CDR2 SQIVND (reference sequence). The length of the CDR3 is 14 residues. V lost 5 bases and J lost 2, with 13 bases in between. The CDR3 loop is CASSDHRRTYEQYF. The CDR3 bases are TGTGCCAGTAGTGACCACAGGAGGACCTACGAGCAGTACTTC.

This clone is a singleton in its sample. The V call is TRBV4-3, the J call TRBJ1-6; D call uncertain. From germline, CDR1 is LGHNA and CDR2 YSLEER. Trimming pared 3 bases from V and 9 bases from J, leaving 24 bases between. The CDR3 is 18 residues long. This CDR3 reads CASSHKLQRDPKGSPLHF. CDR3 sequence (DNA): TGCGCCAGCAGCCATAAGTTACAGCGCGACCCGAAGGGTTCACCCCTCCACTTT.

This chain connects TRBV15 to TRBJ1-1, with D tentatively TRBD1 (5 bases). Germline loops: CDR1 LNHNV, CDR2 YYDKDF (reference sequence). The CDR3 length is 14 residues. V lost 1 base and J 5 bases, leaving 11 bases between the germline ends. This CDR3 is CATSRGGARTEAFF. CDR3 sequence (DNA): TGTGCCACCAGCAGAGGTGGGGCGCGGACTGAAGCTTTCTTT.

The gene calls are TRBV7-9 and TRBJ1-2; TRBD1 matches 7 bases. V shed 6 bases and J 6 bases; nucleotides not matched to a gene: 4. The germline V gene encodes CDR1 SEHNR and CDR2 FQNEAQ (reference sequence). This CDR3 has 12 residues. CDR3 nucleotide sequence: TGTGCCAGCAGATCCGGGACAGATGGCTACACCTTC. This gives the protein CASRSGTDGYTF.

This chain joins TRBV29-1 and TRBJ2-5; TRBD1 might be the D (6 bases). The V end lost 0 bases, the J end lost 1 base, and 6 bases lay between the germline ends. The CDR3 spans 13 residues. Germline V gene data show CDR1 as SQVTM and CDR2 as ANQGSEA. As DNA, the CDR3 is TGCAGCGTTGAAGACAGGGGCCAAGAGACCCAGTACTTC. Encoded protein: CSVEDRGQETQYF. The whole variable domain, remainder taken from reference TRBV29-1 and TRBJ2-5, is SAVISQKPSRDICQRGTSLTIQCQVDSQVTMMFWYRQQPGQSLTLIATANQGSEATYESGFVIDKFPISRPNLTFSTLTVSNMSPEDSSIYLCSVEDRGQETQYFGPGTRLLVL.

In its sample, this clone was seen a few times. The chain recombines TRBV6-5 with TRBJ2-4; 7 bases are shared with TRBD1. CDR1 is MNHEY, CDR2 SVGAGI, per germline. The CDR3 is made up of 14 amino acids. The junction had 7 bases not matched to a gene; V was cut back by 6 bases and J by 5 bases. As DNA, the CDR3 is TGTGCCAGCAGACCGACAGGGTCCCAAAACATTCAGTACTTC. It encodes CASRPTGSQNIQYF.

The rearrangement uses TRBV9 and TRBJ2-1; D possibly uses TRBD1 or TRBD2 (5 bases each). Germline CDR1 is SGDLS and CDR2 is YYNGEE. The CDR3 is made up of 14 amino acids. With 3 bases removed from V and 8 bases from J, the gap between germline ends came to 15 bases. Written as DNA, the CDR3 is TGTGCCAGCAGCGCTAGAGGGGTACAATATGAGCAGTTCTTC. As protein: CASSARGVQYEQFF.

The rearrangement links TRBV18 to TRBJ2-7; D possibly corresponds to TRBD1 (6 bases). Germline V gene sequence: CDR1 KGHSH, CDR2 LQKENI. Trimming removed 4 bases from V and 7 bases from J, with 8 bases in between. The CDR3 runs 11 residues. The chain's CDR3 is CASSHDREQYF. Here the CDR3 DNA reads TGTGCCAGCTCACATGACAGGGAGCAGTACTTC.

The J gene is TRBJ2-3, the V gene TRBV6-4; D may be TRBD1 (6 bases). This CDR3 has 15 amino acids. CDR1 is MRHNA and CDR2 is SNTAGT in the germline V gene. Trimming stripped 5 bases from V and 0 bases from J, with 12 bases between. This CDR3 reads CASSSDSLSTDTQYF. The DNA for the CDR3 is TGTGCCAGCAGTTCGGACAGCCTTAGCACAGATACGCAGTATTTT.

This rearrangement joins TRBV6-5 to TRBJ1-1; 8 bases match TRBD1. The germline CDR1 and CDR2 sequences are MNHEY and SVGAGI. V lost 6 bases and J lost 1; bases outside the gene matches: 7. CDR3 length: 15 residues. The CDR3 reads CASSSRTGTNTEAFF. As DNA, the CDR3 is TGTGCCAGCAGCTCACGGACAGGGACGAACACTGAAGCTTTCTTT.

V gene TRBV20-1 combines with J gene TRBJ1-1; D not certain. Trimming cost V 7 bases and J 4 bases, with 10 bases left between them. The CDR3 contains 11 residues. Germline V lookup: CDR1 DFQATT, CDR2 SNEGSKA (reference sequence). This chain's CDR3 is CSDKDGTEAFF. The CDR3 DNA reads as TGCAGTGACAAGGACGGCACTGAAGCTTTCTTT.

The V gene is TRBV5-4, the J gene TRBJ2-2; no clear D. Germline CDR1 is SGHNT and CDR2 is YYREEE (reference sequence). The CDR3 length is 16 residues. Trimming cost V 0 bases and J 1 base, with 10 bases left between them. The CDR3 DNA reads TGTGCCAGCAGCTTGGAATCCCTAAAGAACACCGGGGAGCTGTTTTTT. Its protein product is CASSLESLKNTGELFF.

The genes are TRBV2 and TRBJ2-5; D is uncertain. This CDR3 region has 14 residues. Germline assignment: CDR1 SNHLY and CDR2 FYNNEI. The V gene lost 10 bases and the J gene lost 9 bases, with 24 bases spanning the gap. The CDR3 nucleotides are TGTGCCATCCAACAAGCCGGATTGCTCCAGGCCCAGTACTTC. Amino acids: CAIQQAGLLQAQYF. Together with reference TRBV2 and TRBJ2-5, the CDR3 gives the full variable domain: EPEVTQTPSHQVTQMGQEVILRCVPISNHLYFYWYRQILGQKVEFLVSFYNNEISEKSEIFDDQFSVERPDGSNFTLKIRSTKLEDSAMYFCAIQQAGLLQAQYFGPGTRLLVL.